Below, 24 T cell receptor beta chains from the same sample are listed, as sequenced in a study of glioma-infiltrating T cells after dendritic cell vaccination (dated by TCRdb to the mid-2010s). Libraries were prepared through the immunoSEQ multiplex PCR assay. TCRdb retrieved this table from immuneACCESS and kept in-frame rearrangements only. Not all clones are present; in checked studies, unresolved V genes account for under half, and no reason is known for the remainder. This sample has tens of thousands of clones in its table, and over 90% of those were observed once. The ten largest clones add up to roughly 2.3% of the sample. The sample consisted of blood, taken before dendritic cell vaccination. These receptors were collected from a human donor with glioblastoma.

V and J are TRBV15 and TRBJ2-7; 10 bases line up with TRBD2. The CDR3 extends over 14 amino acids. Germline V gene data show CDR1 as LNHNV and CDR2 as YYDKDF (reference sequence). Trimming cost V 5 bases and J 1 base; bases outside gene matches: 2. The CDR3 region is CATSELAGSYEQYF. The CDR3 DNA follows: TGTGCCACCAGCGAACTAGCGGGGTCCTACGAGCAGTACTTC.

This clone was seen once. The chain couples TRBV6-6 to TRBJ2-3; 10 bases are shared with TRBD2. The germline V gene has CDR1 MNHNY and CDR2 SVGAGI (reference sequence). This CDR3 contains 16 residues. With 2 bases clipped from V and 1 base from J, the junction kept 3 bases outside the gene matches. CDR3 in amino acids: CASSYQGTSGTDTQYF. The CDR3 nucleotides are TGTGCCAGCAGTTACCAGGGGACTAGCGGCACAGATACGCAGTATTTT.

V and J are TRBV6-5 and TRBJ2-5; TRBD2 matches at 8 bases. Germline assignment: CDR1 MNHEY and CDR2 SVGAGI. This CDR3 spans 14 amino acids. V shed 4 bases and J 3 bases; nucleotides not matched to a gene: 4. As DNA, the CDR3 is TGTGCCAGCAGTTCCCTTAGCGGGGAAGAGACCCAGTACTTC. Protein: CASSSLSGEETQYF.

The chain has TRBV6-1 and TRBJ2-1, with a tentative D call TRBD2 (5 bases). Deletions cut 3 bases from V and 10 bases from J, with 13 bases between. The length of the CDR3 is 13 residues. CDR1 MNHNS and CDR2 SASEGT come from the germline V gene. The CDR3 protein is CASSDLGSGEQFF. CDR3 coding DNA: TGTGCCAGCAGTGACCTTGGAAGCGGCGAGCAGTTCTTC.

Comments on this clone: The junction shows a germline mismatch at one end, possibly a read error. Other DNA sequences from this sample encode an identical CDR3 as well. This chain connects TRBV6-5 to TRBJ1-6, with 8 bases identical to TRBD1. Germline V gives CDR1 MNHEY, CDR2 SVGAGI. The CDR3 spans 16 residues. Here the CDR3 DNA reads TGTGCCAGCAGTTTCAGTCTGGACAGGGCTCATTCCCCCCTCCACTTT. Its translation is CASSFSLDRAHSPLHF.

The chain has TRBV6-5 and TRBJ2-7, with TRBD1 matching over 8 bases. V trimming: 11 bases; J trimming: 3 bases; junction bases outside the gene matches: 9. CDR1 and CDR2 from the germline V gene are MNHEY and SVGAGI. This CDR3 has 13 residues. CDR3 loop: CASTDRAIYEQYF. CDR3 bases: TGTGCCTCCACGGACAGGGCTATCTACGAGCAGTACTTC.

V and J are TRBV11-2 and TRBJ2-1, with TRBD2 as a possible D gene (7 bases). The CDR3 is 15 amino acids. Germline lookup yields CDR1 SGHAT and CDR2 FQNNGV. V gave up 5 bases and J gave up 7 bases, with 18 bases separating them. CDR3 nucleotides: TGTGCCAGCAGCCCTCATTACGGGGGGCAAAATGAGCAGTTCTTC. It is translated as CASSPHYGGQNEQFF.

The chain recombines TRBV6-5 with TRBJ1-5; D gene ambiguous. The CDR3 loop spans 15 amino acids. From germline, CDR1 is MNHEY and CDR2 SVGAGI. Between the trimmed V and J ends, which lost 9 bases and 2 bases, there was a span of 17 bases. The CDR3 reads CASRARVTGNQPQHF. For the CDR3, the DNA is TGTGCCAGTAGGGCGAGGGTTACGGGCAATCAGCCCCAGCATTTT.

This rearrangement joins TRBV27 to TRBJ2-3; 9 bases align to TRBD2. The V and J ends lost 6 bases and 2 bases, in that order; junction bases with no gene match: 9. The germline V gene has CDR1 MNHEY and CDR2 SMNVEV (reference sequence). The CDR3 length is 16 residues. CDR3 region: CASSLSGGTDTDTQYF. In nucleotides, the CDR3 is TGTGCCAGCAGCCTTAGCGGGGGAACAGACACAGATACGCAGTATTTT.

J is TRBJ1-4 and V is TRBV5-1; D uncertain. Trimming cost V 5 bases and J 0 bases, with 11 bases left between them. CDR1 and CDR2 (germline): SGHRS, YFSETQ. The CDR3 runs to 15 residues. The DNA of the CDR3 is TGCGCCAGCAGGCGGTCCACTTCAACTAATGAAAAACTGTTTTTT. Residues: CASRRSTSTNEKLFF.

This clone appeared a few times. The rearrangement uses TRBV6-1 and TRBJ1-5; a weak D match, TRBD1 (6 bases). Germline values: CDR1 MNHNS, CDR2 SASEGT. V lost 8 bases, J lost 5 bases, and 13 bases lay in between. This CDR3 comprises 13 residues. CDR3 amino acids: CASLGHGDQPQHF. Here the CDR3 DNA reads TGTGCCAGCTTGGGACACGGGGATCAGCCCCAGCATTTT.

The chain is built from TRBV5-1 and TRBJ2-3; 11 bases map to TRBD2. Trimming cost V 4 bases and J 2 bases; bases outside gene matches: 6. The CDR3 is 16 amino acids. Germline V gives CDR1 SGHRS, CDR2 YFSETQ. The CDR3 region is CASSDGTSGDTDTQYF. The CDR3 DNA follows: TGCGCCAGCAGCGACGGGACTAGCGGAGACACAGATACGCAGTATTTT.

CDR3 in amino acids: CASSAQGAENEKLFF. CDR3 sequence (DNA): TGCGCCAGCAGCGCGCAGGGGGCGGAAAATGAAAAACTGTTTTTT. The V call is TRBV5-1, the J call TRBJ1-4, with TRBD1 identical over 8 bases. Losses at the gene ends were 4 bases for V and 5 bases for J; bases not matched to a gene: 7. The CDR3 sequence is 15 residues long. The germline V gene encodes CDR1 SGHRS and CDR2 YFSETQ.

This clone was seen a single time. The rearrangement links TRBV5-4 to TRBJ2-2; a possible D gene is TRBD2 (6 bases). Germline values: CDR1 SGHNT, CDR2 YYREEE (reference sequence). The V end lost 6 bases, the J end lost 5 bases, and 14 bases lay between the germline ends. The CDR3 consists of 14 residues. CDR3 sequence reads: CASTPGLQTGELFF. The CDR3 DNA follows: TGTGCCAGCACCCCGGGACTTCAAACCGGGGAGCTGTTTTTT. Based on the CDR3 plus reference TRBV5-4 and TRBJ2-2, the full variable domain is ETGVTQSPTHLIKTRGQQVTLRCSSQSGHNTVSWYQQALGQGPQFIFQYYREEENGRGNFPPRFSGLQFPNYSSELNVNALELDDSALYLCASTPGLQTGELFFGEGSRLTVL.

This clone was counted only a few times. This sample also contains other DNA sequences that code for the same CDR3. This sequence joins TRBV10-3 and TRBJ1-6; 12 bases are a match to TRBD1. CDR3 length equals 15 residues. In germline, CDR1 is ENHRY, CDR2 SYGVKD. Trimming took 4 bases from V and 13 from J; bases not matched to a gene: 8. The CDR3, as DNA: TGTGCCATCAGTGCGGGGGACAGGGGGCCCTCCCCCCTCCACTTT. It specifies CAISAGDRGPSPLHF.

Points on this clone: One junction end does not reproduce the germline sequence, and a read error may be involved. Other DNA sequences in this sample translate to the same CDR3. CDR3 DNA sequence: TGTGCCAGCAGACTAACAGGGTGGGGTACCTATAATTCCCCCCTCCACTTT. It codes for CASRLTGWGTYNSPLHF. This chain links TRBV27 with TRBJ1-6; tentative D call: TRBD1 (6 bases). CDR1 and CDR2 (germline): MNHEY, SMNVEV (reference sequence). This CDR3 region has 17 residues.

The chain carries TRBV21-1 and TRBJ1-4. TRBV21-1 is recorded as a pseudogene. The CDR3 totals 17 residues. The CDR3 region is CASSKVDFGGNNEKLFF. The CDR3 DNA is TGTGCCAGCAGCAAAGTAGACTTTGGTGGAAATAATGAAAAACTGTTTTTT.

The J gene is TRBJ1-5, the V gene TRBV6-5; TRBD1 is a possible D gene (6 bases). Trimming removed 5 bases at V and 7 bases at J, with 12 bases between. CDR1 is MNHEY and CDR2 is SVGAGI in the germline V gene. CDR3 size: 13 residues. Here the CDR3 reads CASSLQQGQPQHF. The CDR3 DNA reads TGTGCCAGCAGTCTACAACAGGGACAGCCCCAGCATTTT.

The gene calls are TRBV14 and TRBJ1-1; 9 nucleotides match TRBD1. V gave up 7 bases and J gave up 1 base; unmatched junction bases: 10. This CDR3 has 16 residues. The V gene's germline CDR1 is SGHDN and CDR2 FVKESK. Here the CDR3 DNA reads TGTGCCAGCAAACCAGGGACAGGGTTTGGGAACACTGAAGCTTTCTTT. Translation gives CASKPGTGFGNTEAFF. The full variable domain, rest sourced from reference TRBV14 and TRBJ1-1, is EAGVTQFPSHSVIEKGQTVTLRCDPISGHDNLYWYRRVMGKEIKFLLHFVKESKQDESGMPNNRFLAERTGGTYSTLKVQPAELEDSGVYFCASKPGTGFGNTEAFFGQGTRLTVV.

V usage is TRBV4-1 and J usage is TRBJ2-1, with 8 nucleotides matching TRBD1. Germline CDR1 reads MGHRA; CDR2 reads YSYEKL. Trimming at V came to 3 bases and at J to 8 bases, leaving 15 bases not matched to a gene. The length of the CDR3 is 17 residues. The CDR3: CASSQEPRTGFWYEQFF. CDR3 coding DNA: TGCGCCAGCAGCCAGGAGCCCCGGACAGGGTTTTGGTATGAGCAGTTCTTC.

The CDR3, as DNA: TGTGCCAGCAGCCCCCTAAGGGGGGGAAACACCATATATTTT. Translating it yields CASSPLRGGNTIYF. V gene TRBV7-2 combines with J gene TRBJ1-3, with D possibly TRBD1 on 6 matching bases. The V and J ends lost 5 bases and 4 bases respectively, with 12 bases between them. Germline CDR1 reads SGHTA; CDR2 reads FQGNSA. The length of the CDR3 is 14 residues.

In the case of this clone: The same CDR3 also results from other DNA sequences found in this sample. The chain employs TRBV19 and TRBJ1-5; 9 bases align to TRBD1. The V gene's germline CDR1 is LNHDA and CDR2 SQIVND (reference sequence). Trimming took 5 bases from V and 1 from J; bases not matched to a gene: 15. The CDR3 is 19 amino acids. The CDR3 nucleotides are TGTGCCAGTAGTCCGGGGACAGGGTCAAATACAATAAGCAATCAGCCCCAGCATTTT. Encoded protein: CASSPGTGSNTISNQPQHF.

Details on this clone: The junction and the germline gene differ at one end; a read error may be behind it. At the DNA level, this CDR3 is encoded by other sequences in the same sample as well. The DNA for the CDR3 is TGTGCCCTGGGAACCCGGGACAGGGTAAATTCCCCCCTCCACTTT. This encodes CALGTRDRVNSPLHF. The chain has TRBV30 and TRBJ1-6; 9 bases are a match to TRBD1. The CDR3 is 15 amino acids. Germline CDR1 is GTSNPN and CDR2 is SVGIG (reference sequence). Using reference TRBV30 and TRBJ1-6 for the parts outside the CDR3, the full variable domain is SQTIHQWPATLVQPVGSPLSLECTVEGTSNPNLYWYRQAAGRGLQLLFYSVGIGQISSEVPQNLSASRPQDRQFILSSKKLLLSDSGFYLCALGTRDRVNSPLHFGNGTRLTVT.

This clone was counted a few times. The chain links TRBV5-4 to TRBJ2-1; 8 nucleotides match TRBD2. Germline CDR1 SGHNT, CDR2 YYREEE (reference sequence). The CDR3 is 15 amino acids. With 4 bases clipped from V and 5 bases from J, the junction kept 8 bases outside the gene matches. In nucleotides, the CDR3 is TGTGCCAGCAGCCGGAGCGGGGGCCTCCACAATGAGCAGTTCTTC. Protein: CASSRSGGLHNEQFF.